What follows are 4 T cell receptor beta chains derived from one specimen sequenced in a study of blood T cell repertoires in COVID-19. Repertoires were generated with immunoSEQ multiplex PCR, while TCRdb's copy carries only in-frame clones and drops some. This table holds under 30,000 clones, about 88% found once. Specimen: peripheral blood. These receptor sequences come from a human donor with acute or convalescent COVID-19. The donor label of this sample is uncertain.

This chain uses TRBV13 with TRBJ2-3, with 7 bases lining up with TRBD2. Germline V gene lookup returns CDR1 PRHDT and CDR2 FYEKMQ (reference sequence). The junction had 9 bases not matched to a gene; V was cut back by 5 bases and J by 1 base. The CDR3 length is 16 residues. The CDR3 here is CASSPMGGRGTDTQYF. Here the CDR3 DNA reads TGTGCCAGCAGCCCCATGGGGGGGAGGGGCACAGATACGCAGTATTTT.

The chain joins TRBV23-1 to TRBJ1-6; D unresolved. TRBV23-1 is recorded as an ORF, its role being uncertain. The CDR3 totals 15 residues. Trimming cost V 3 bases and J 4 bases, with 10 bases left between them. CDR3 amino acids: CASSHTSRYNSPLHF. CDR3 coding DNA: TGCGCCAGCAGTCATACCTCCAGGTATAATTCACCCCTCCACTTT.

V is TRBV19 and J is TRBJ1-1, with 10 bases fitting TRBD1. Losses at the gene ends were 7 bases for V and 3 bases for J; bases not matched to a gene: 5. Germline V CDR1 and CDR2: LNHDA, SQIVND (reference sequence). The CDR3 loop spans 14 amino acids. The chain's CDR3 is CASIPGQGYTEAFF. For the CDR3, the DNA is TGTGCCAGTATTCCGGGACAGGGGTACACTGAAGCTTTCTTT.

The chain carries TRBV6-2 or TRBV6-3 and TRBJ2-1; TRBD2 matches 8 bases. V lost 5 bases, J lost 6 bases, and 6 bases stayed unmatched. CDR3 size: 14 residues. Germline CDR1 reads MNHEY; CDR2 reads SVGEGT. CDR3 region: CASSRTSGSNEQFF. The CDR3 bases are TGTGCCAGCAGTCGAACTAGCGGAAGCAATGAGCAGTTCTTC.